This TCR beta chain comes out of a study of post-analysis software for immune sequencing data. Turning to the study itself: Recorded disease courses covered relapsing-remitting, secondary progressive and progressive-relapsing multiple sclerosis. Some patients had no subtype annotation.

Per the germline V gene, CDR1 is SEHNR and CDR2 is FQNEAQ (reference sequence). The CDR3 runs 14 residues. Trimming pared 4 bases from V and 4 bases from J, leaving 13 bases between. Overall study results and limits: Significantly lower normalized Chao1 diversity was found in patients with multiple sclerosis relative to controls. Among 5 or 6 TRBV segments more frequent in patients than controls were TRBV5-6, TRBV5-1 and TRBV20-1.

cDNA libraries of TCR beta carried unique molecular identifiers. cDNA molecules numbering some 500,000 came from approximately 0.91 to 9.4 million T cells. One entry per CDR3 protein results from TCRdb running MiXCR on the PCR reads. The sample consists of 650,000 to 900,000 distinct CDR3 sequences, around 45% of them appearing once. Details on this clonotype: Its antigen is as yet unknown.

The sequence was obtained from a girl aged 5-17 years with multiple sclerosis. The genes are TRBV7-9 and TRBJ1-2, with no clear D. Sequences were obtained from blood. The DNA for the CDR3 is TGTGCCAGCAGCTCCCAAGGACGGGGCTATGGCTACACCTTC. It is translated as CASSSQGRGYGYTF. The full variable domain, its missing parts supplied by reference TRBV7-9 and TRBJ1-2, is DTGVSQNPRHKITKRGQNVTFRCDPISEHNRLYWYRQTLGQGPEFLTYFQNEAQLEKSRLLSDRFSAERPKGSFSTLEIQRTEQGDSAMYLCASSSQGRGYGYTFGSGTRLTVV.